Below are 15 T cell receptor beta chains sequenced from a single sample in a study of vaccination and CD4 T cells after COVID-19. Cultured CD4+ T cell DNA was sequenced using the Oncomine TCR Beta short-read assay. TCRdb processed the PCR reads anew with MiXCR; each CDR3 protein has one entry. The table has roughly 4,200 distinct CDR3 sequences, less than 75% seen once. The antigens of these receptors remain unknown. Treatment defined: approximately 11-day PBMC culture with coronavirus spike peptide pools or control peptides (ViraFEST assay). These CD4+ T cells came from an unexposed donor, sampled before the COVID-19 pandemic (2011-2018). Sequencing was carried out using CD4+ T cells from blood, cultured in vitro. These receptors came from a human donor in good health.

This chain joins TRBV6-4 and TRBJ2-3; 9 bases line up with TRBD2. Germline-derived CDR1 and CDR2 are MRHNA and SNTAGT. After removal of 0 bases from V and 4 bases from J, the junction contained 5 bases not matched to a gene. The CDR3 has 16 residues. The CDR3: CASSDSSAGGADTQYF. In DNA form, the CDR3 reads TGTGCCAGCAGTGACTCATCAGCGGGAGGTGCAGATACGCAGTATTTT.

The table lists this clonotype with a few counts. This chain joins TRBV6-2 or TRBV6-3 and TRBJ1-5, with 7 positions matching TRBD1. This CDR3 is built from 14 residues. V lost 6 bases, J lost 2 bases, and 4 bases stayed unmatched. Looked up from germline, CDR1 is MNHEY and CDR2 is SVGEGT. CDR3 amino acids: CASSPGTGNQPQHF. In nucleotides, the CDR3 is TGTGCCAGCAGCCCCGGGACAGGCAATCAGCCCCAGCATTTT.

The rearrangement joins TRBV10-3 to TRBJ1-6; D is undetermined. Germline CDR1 reads ENHRY; CDR2 reads SYGVKD. The CDR3 runs 14 residues. The V and J ends lost 3 bases and 8 bases respectively, with 11 bases between them. In DNA, the CDR3 is TGTGCCATCAGTGACGGTACCGCGTATTCACCCCTCCACTTT. This sequence encodes CAISDGTAYSPLHF.

The chain has TRBV6-1 and TRBJ1-1; D call uncertain. V was pared by 6 bases and J by 3 bases, with 5 bases between. Looked up from germline, CDR1 is MNHNS and CDR2 is SASEGT. The CDR3 has 11 amino acids. DNA of the CDR3: TGTGCCAGCAGGGCAGACACTGAAGCTTTCTTT. Translation gives CASRADTEAFF.

The rearrangement joins TRBV4-3 to TRBJ1-1, with TRBD1 identical over 7 bases. The CDR3 runs 14 residues. Per germline, CDR1 LGHNA and CDR2 YSLEER. With 3 bases clipped from V and 3 bases from J, the junction kept 4 bases outside the gene matches. The CDR3 coding sequence is TGCGCCAGCAGCCAGAGGACAGGAGACACTGAAGCTTTCTTT. Translating gives CASSQRTGDTEAFF.

The chain links TRBV11-3 to TRBJ2-1; no firm D call. CDR1 is SGHNT and CDR2 is YENEEA in the germline V gene. The V and J ends lost 6 bases and 0 bases respectively, with 15 bases between them. The CDR3 runs to 16 residues. DNA for the CDR3: TGTGCCAGCAGTCACACGAGGACGAGCTCCTACAATGAGCAGTTCTTC. This gives the protein CASSHTRTSSYNEQFF.

The chain recombines TRBV19 with TRBJ1-5; D unresolved. CDR1 is LNHDA, CDR2 SQIVND, per germline (reference sequence). The CDR3 totals 13 residues. The ends were cut back, 1 base at V and 4 bases at J, with 5 bases in the middle. The CDR3 DNA sequence: TGTGCCAGTAGTATAGGTGGTAATCAGCCCCAGCATTTT. This sequence encodes CASSIGGNQPQHF.

This chain uses TRBV9 with TRBJ2-2; 9 nucleotides align to TRBD1. Germline trimming cut 0 bases from V and 6 bases from J; bases unmatched to any gene: 0. CDR3 length: 14 amino acids. Germline V lookup: CDR1 SGDLS, CDR2 YYNGEE. The CDR3 DNA sequence: TGTGCCAGCAGCGTAGGACAGGGGGCCGGGGAGCTGTTTTTT. It specifies CASSVGQGAGELFF.

This chain's CDR3 is CASSEPSGSTDTQYF. The CDR3 DNA reads as TGTGCCAGCAGTGAGCCTAGCGGGTCCACAGATACGCAGTATTTT. The rearrangement uses TRBV2 and TRBJ2-3; 8 bases match TRBD2. J was trimmed by 2 bases and V by 3 bases; bases with no gene match: 4. CDR3 length: 15 amino acids. Per the germline V gene, CDR1 is SNHLY and CDR2 is FYNNEI.

This rearrangement joins TRBV20-1 to TRBJ1-1; D gene uncertain. Trimming left V 6 bases short and J 5 bases short, with 16 bases between. This CDR3 region has 13 residues. Germline V gene data show CDR1 as DFQATT and CDR2 as SNEGSKA (reference sequence). The CDR3, as DNA: TGCAGTGCGCCCAAGGCGTGGGATACTGAAGCTTTCTTT. This encodes CSAPKAWDTEAFF.

This clonotype was counted a few times. This chain uses TRBV6-1 with TRBJ1-2; no reliable D call. This CDR3 is built from 14 residues. CDR1 and CDR2 (germline): MNHNS, SASEGT. V was shortened by 7 bases and J by 3 bases, with 15 bases between the two germline ends. Here the CDR3 DNA reads TGTGCCAGCACCAGAACGACCAGAGACTATGGCTACACCTTC. This encodes CASTRTTRDYGYTF.

The chain couples TRBV6-1 to TRBJ1-5, with unresolved D. The ends were cut back, 3 bases at V and 11 bases at J, with 5 bases in the middle. Germline CDR1 is MNHNS and CDR2 is SASEGT. The CDR3 consists of 10 residues. CDR3 protein: CASSEGSQHF. In DNA, the CDR3 is TGTGCCAGCAGTGAGGGGTCCCAGCATTTT.

The chain links TRBV27 to TRBJ1-6, with D possibly being TRBD1 (5 bases). Trimming pared 2 bases from V and 9 bases from J, leaving 14 bases between. The V gene's germline CDR1 is MNHEY and CDR2 SMNVEV (reference sequence). The CDR3 has 15 amino acids. The CDR3, as DNA: TGTGCCAGCAGTTTACAGGGAGGGCTGGGTTCACCCCTCCACTTT. This gives the protein CASSLQGGLGSPLHF.

This clonotype was counted a few times. V usage is TRBV20-1 and J usage is TRBJ2-7; 9 nucleotides agree with TRBD2. Trimming cost V 1 base and J 4 bases; bases outside gene matches: 17. From germline, CDR1 is DFQATT and CDR2 SNEGSKA (reference sequence). The CDR3 is made up of 18 amino acids. CDR3 sequence (DNA): TGCAGTGCTAGAGCCAAACTGGCTAGCGGGATAATAGGGTACGAGCAGTACTTC. It translates to CSARAKLASGIIGYEQYF.

This clonotype was counted a single time. The genes are TRBV20-1 and TRBJ1-2; 9 bases are a match to TRBD1. CDR3 length: 14 residues. Germline V CDR1 and CDR2: DFQATT, SNEGSKA (reference sequence). The ends lost 6 bases at V and 5 bases at J; junction bases unmatched: 10. DNA of the CDR3: TGCAGTGCGGACAGGGGAGTCGGGGATTATGGCTACACCTTC. This translates into CSADRGVGDYGYTF.